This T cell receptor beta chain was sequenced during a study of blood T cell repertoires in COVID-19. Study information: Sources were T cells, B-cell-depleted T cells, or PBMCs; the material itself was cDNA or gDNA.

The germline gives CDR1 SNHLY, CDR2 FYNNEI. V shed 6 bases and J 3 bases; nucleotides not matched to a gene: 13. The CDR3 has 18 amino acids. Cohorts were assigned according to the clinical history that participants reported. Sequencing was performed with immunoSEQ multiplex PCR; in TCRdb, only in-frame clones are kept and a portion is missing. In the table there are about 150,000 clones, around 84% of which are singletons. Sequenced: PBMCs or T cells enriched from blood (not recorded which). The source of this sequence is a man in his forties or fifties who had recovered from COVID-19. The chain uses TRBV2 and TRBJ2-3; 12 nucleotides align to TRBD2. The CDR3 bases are TGTGCCAGCAGAGAGACTAGCGGGGGCCCGATCGGTACAGATACGCAGTATTTT. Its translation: CASRETSGGPIGTDTQYF.